Given below is one TCR beta chain in context. Its specificity is unknown. Trimming at V came to 5 bases and at J to 0 bases, leaving 16 bases not matched to a gene. This CDR3 comprises 19 residues. Looked up from germline, CDR1 is SGHVS and CDR2 is FQNEAQ. In TCRdb, the 5' RACE reads were re-called with MiXCR into one record per CDR3 protein. The sample yields a few hundred thousand distinct CDR3 sequences, approximately 20% seen once. This record comes from a study of CD8 T cells in ankylosing spondylitis. Study-wide points: Characteristic of ankylosing spondylitis blood, it appeared, was a TCR beta motif comprising several highly homologous variants.

The genes are TRBV7-8 and TRBJ2-1; TRBD2 aligns across 7 bases. Source material: blood, either unsorted or a sorted T cell fraction (not recorded which). The TCR was taken from a male donor with ankylosing spondylitis. The chain's CDR3 is CASSPPAAGVQSSYNEQFF. DNA of the CDR3: TGTGCCAGCAGCCCCCCCGCGGCGGGAGTGCAAAGCTCCTACAATGAGCAGTTCTTC. The variable domain in full, with the rest retrieved from reference TRBV7-8 and TRBJ2-1, is GAGVSQSPRYKVAKRGQDVALRCDPISGHVSLFWYQQALGQGPEFLTYFQNEAQLDKSGLPSDRFFAERPEGSVSTLKIQRTQQEDSAVYLCASSPPAAGVQSSYNEQFFGPGTRLTVL.